One and the same sample provided the 8 T cell receptor beta chains below, sequenced in a study of yellow fever vaccine responses in identical twins. TCRdb itself ran the RT-PCR reads through MiXCR, one entry per CDR3 protein. Of about 19,000 distinct CDR3 sequences listed, approximately 70% are singletons. Sequences were derived from T cells from blood (PBMCs), unsorted or a sorted subset (not recorded which), sampled before or after yellow fever vaccination (not recorded which). Source of these receptors: a woman in her late teens or twenties who received the yellow fever vaccine.

The chain is built from TRBV18 and TRBJ2-7, with TRBD2 matching over 11 bases. Germline V gives CDR1 KGHSH, CDR2 LQKENI. The CDR3 is made up of 17 amino acids. After removal of 2 bases from V and 4 bases from J, the junction contained 10 bases not matched to a gene. This CDR3 reads CASSPSMGTSGRYEQYF. In DNA form, the CDR3 reads TGTGCCAGCTCACCATCGATGGGCACTAGCGGGAGATACGAGCAGTACTTC. Full variable domain (rest looked up from reference TRBV18 and TRBJ2-7): NAGVMQNPRHLVRRRGQEARLRCSPMKGHSHVYWYRQLPEEGLKFMVYLQKENIIDESGMPKERFSAEFPKEGPSILRIQQVVRGDSAAYFCASSPSMGTSGRYEQYFGPGTRLTVT.

This chain connects TRBV2 to TRBJ1-1; D may be TRBD1 (5 bases). Trimming cost V 3 bases and J 2 bases, with 7 bases left between them. In germline, CDR1 is SNHLY, CDR2 FYNNEI. CDR3 length: 13 residues. The chain's CDR3 is CASSDQGNTEAFF. The DNA for the CDR3 is TGTGCCAGCAGTGATCAGGGAAACACTGAAGCTTTCTTT.

The rearrangement joins TRBV28 to TRBJ2-7; TRBD2 agrees at 10 bases. Per the germline V gene, CDR1 is MDHEN and CDR2 is SYDVKM. The CDR3 has 17 residues. After removal of 4 bases from V and 3 bases from J, the junction contained 12 bases not matched to a gene. CDR3 bases: TGTGCCAGCAGTTCCCACCATATGAAGCGGGAGGGCTACGAGCAGTACTTC. As protein: CASSSHHMKREGYEQYF.

The rearrangement uses TRBV18 and TRBJ2-7; D is ambiguous. CDR1 and CDR2 (germline): KGHSH, LQKENI. This CDR3 is built from 12 residues. Trimming shortened V by 6 bases and J by 2 bases, and 8 bases separated the two germline ends. The CDR3 sequence is CASSLHPYEQYV. In DNA, the CDR3 is TGTGCCAGCTCGCTTCATCCCTACGAGCAGTACGTC.

This clonotype was seen once. The chain couples TRBV27 to TRBJ2-3, with 9 nucleotides matching TRBD1. This CDR3 spans 13 amino acids. The germline V gene has CDR1 MNHEY and CDR2 SMNVEV (reference sequence). The junction had 4 bases not matched to a gene; V was cut back by 6 bases and J by 6 bases. CDR3 amino acids: CASRGTGRDTQYF. CDR3 nucleotide sequence: TGTGCCAGCAGGGGGACAGGGCGCGATACGCAGTATTTT.

The chain carries TRBV4-1 and TRBJ1-1, with D possibly TRBD1 on 5 matching bases. The CDR3 runs 13 residues. Germline lookup yields CDR1 MGHRA and CDR2 YSYEKL. V shed 1 base and J shed 4 bases, with 7 bases lying between them. The DNA for the CDR3 is TGCGCCAGCAGCCAAGTTCAGGGCACTGAAGCTTTCTTT. It translates to CASSQVQGTEAFF.

The chain couples TRBV3-1 to TRBJ1-2; no clear D. Looked up from germline, CDR1 is LGHDT and CDR2 is YNNKEL (reference sequence). With 2 bases removed from V and 8 bases from J, the gap between germline ends came to 12 bases. The length of the CDR3 is 13 residues. The DNA of the CDR3 is TGTGCCAGCAGCCAACTGAGGGCTCGGGGCTACACCTTC. Amino acid sequence: CASSQLRARGYTF.

The chain employs TRBV6-2 or TRBV6-3 and TRBJ1-5; D unresolved. V was pared by 2 bases and J by 9 bases, with 8 bases between. Germline V CDR1 and CDR2: MNHEY, SVGEGT. The CDR3 length is 12 residues. The CDR3 sequence is CASSYSPRPQHF. DNA of the CDR3: TGTGCCAGCAGTTACAGTCCTCGGCCCCAGCATTTT.